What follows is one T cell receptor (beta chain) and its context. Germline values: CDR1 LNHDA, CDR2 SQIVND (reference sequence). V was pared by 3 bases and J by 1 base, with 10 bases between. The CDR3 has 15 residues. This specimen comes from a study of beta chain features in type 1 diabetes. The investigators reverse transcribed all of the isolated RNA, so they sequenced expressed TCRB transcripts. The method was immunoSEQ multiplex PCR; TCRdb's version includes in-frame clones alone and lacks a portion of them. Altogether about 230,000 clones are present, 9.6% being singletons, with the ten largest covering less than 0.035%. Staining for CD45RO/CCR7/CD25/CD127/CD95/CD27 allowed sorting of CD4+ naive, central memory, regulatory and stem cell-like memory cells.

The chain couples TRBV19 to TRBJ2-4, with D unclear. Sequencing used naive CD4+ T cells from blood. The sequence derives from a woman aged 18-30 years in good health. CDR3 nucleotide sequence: TGTGCCAGTAGTATGATCGGGTTGGCCAAAAACATTCAGTACTTC. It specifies CASSMIGLAKNIQYF.